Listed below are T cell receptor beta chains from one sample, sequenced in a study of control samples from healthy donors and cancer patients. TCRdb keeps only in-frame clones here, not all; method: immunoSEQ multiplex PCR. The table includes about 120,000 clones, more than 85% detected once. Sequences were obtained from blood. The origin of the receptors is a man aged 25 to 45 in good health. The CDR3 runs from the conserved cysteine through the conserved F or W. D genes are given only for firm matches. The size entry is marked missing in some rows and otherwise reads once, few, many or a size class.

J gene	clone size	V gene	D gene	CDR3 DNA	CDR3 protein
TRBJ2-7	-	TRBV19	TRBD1	TGTGCCAGTAGTACGGGACAGGGCTTCTACGAGCAGTACTTC	CASSTGQGFYEQYF
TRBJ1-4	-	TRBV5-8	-	TGTGCCAGCAGCGGTAGGATTAATGAAAAACTGTTTTTT	CASSGRINEKLFF
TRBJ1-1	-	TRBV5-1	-	TGCGCCAGCAGCTTGTTAGGGGGAGGCACTGAAGCTTTCTTT	CASSLLGGGTEAFF
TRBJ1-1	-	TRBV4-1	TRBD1	TGCGCCAGCAGCCAAGGCCAGGGGGGGAACACTGAAGCTTTCTTT	CASSQGQGGNTEAFF
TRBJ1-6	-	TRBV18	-	TGTGCCAGCTCACCACCGAATTCACCCCTCCACTTT	CASSPPNSPLHF
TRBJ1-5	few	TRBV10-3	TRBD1	TGTGCCATCAGTGATCCGGGACAGGGAGTCCGTCAGCCCCAGCATTTT	CAISDPGQGVRQPQHF
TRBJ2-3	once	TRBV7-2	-	TGTGCCAGCAGCTTAGCCTCCCGGGGCTGGACAGATACGCAGTATTTT	CASSLASRGWTDTQYF
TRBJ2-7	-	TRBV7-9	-	TGTGCCAGCAGCCCCGGGATCTACGAGCAGTACTTC	CASSPGIYEQYF
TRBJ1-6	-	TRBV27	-	TGTGCCAGCAGTCTTCAACCGGGAGGAGGGTCACCCCTCCACTTT	CASSLQPGGGSPLHF
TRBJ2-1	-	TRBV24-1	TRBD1	TGTGCCACCTCGGACAGGGGGCTCTACAATGAGCAGTTCTTC	CATSDRGLYNEQFF
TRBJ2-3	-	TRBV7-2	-	TGTGCCAGCAGCTTCCAATCCTCTGGCACAGATACGCAGTATTTT	CASSFQSSGTDTQYF
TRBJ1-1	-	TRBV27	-	TGTGCCAGCTGGATGGGCCCCACTGAAGCTTTCTTT	CASWMGPTEAFF
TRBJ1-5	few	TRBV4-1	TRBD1	TGCGCCAGCAGCCAAGACGGACAGGGAGGCCAGCCCCAGCATTTT	CASSQDGQGGQPQHF
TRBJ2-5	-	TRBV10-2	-	TGCGCCAGCAGTGAGTCAGGGGAGACCCAGTACTTC	CASSESGETQYF
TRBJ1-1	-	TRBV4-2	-	TGTGCCAGCAGCCAAGAGGGGGGCTTCGTAACTGAAGCTTTCTTT	CASSQEGGFVTEAFF
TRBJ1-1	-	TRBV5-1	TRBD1	TGCGCCAGCAGCTTAACGACAGGGGGAAGCACTGAAGCTTTCTTT	CASSLTTGGSTEAFF
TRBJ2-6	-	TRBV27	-	TGTGCCAGCAGTTTCCAACCCGCCTCTGGGGCCAACGTCCTGACTTTC	CASSFQPASGANVLTF
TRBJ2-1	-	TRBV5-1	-	TGCGCCAGCAGCGCCCGGCGGCTGCCCAATGAGCAGTTCTTC	CASSARRLPNEQFF
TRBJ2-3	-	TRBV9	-	TGTGCCAGCAGCGTCGGGGTGTACACAGATACGCAGTATTTT	CASSVGVYTDTQYF
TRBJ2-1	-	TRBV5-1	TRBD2	TGCGCCAGCAGCTTCACTAGCGGGGGCTATGAGCAGTTCTTC	CASSFTSGGYEQFF
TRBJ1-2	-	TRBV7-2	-	TGTGCCAGCACCCTTAGCGGGGGCGGATCTAACTATGGCTACACCTTC	CASTLSGGGSNYGYTF
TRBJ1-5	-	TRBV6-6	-	TGTGCCAGCAGAGAAAAGGGATGGCGCAATCAGCCCCAGCATTTT	CASREKGWRNQPQHF
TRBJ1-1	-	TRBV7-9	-	TGTGCCAGCAGCTTAGGAGAGGGTCGGAACACTGAAGCTTTCTTT	CASSLGEGRNTEAFF
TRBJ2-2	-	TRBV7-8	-	TGTGCCAGCAGCTTAGGCAACACCGGGGAGCTGTTTTTT	CASSLGNTGELFF
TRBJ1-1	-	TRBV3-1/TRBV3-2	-	TGTGCCAGCAGCCAAGATTTGGCAGGGTCCGCGAACACTGAAGCTTTCTTT	CASSQDLAGSANTEAFF
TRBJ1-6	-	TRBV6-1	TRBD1	TGTGCCAGCAGTGAAGGACAGGGCGTTGGATCACCCCTCCACTTT	CASSEGQGVGSPLHF
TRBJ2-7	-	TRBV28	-	TGTGCCAGCAGTCCCCCCGCCAGCTCCGAGCAGTACTTC	CASSPPASSEQYF
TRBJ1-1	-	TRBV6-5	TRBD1	TGTGCCAGCAGTTACCGGACAGGGGTTGGGAACACTGAAGCTTTCTTT	CASSYRTGVGNTEAFF
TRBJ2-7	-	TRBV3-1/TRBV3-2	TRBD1	TGTGCCAGCAGCCAAGATCTTCGGACAGGGTATGGCTACGAGCAGTACTTC	CASSQDLRTGYGYEQYF
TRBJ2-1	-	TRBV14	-	TGTGCCAGCAGCCAAGTGAGAGGGTCCAGGGTGGGTGAGCAGTTCTTC	CASSQVRGSRVGEQFF
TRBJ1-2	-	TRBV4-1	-	TGCGCCAGCAGCGCCCCAGGGTTCTATGGCTACACCTTC	CASSAPGFYGYTF
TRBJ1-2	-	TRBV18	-	TGTGCCAGCTCTCCCGACGGACCGTCGAGTGGCTACACCTTC	CASSPDGPSSGYTF
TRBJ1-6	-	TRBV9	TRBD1	TGTGCCAGCAGTATTGGACAGGGTAATTCACCCCTCCACTTT	CASSIGQGNSPLHF
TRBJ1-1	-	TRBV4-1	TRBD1	TGCGCCAGCAGCCAAGATGGAAGCTCGGGACAGGGGGCGGGTGAAGCTTTCTTT	CASSQDGSSGQGAGEAFF
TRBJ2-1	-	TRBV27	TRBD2	TGTGCCAGCAGTTACGGACTAGCGGGGGGGTGGGATGAGCAGTTCTTC	CASSYGLAGGWDEQFF
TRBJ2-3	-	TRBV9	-	TGTGCCAGCAGCGTAGGCTTAGTTAACACAGATACGCAGTATTTT	CASSVGLVNTDTQYF
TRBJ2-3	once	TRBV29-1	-	TGCAGCGTCAACCAAGGGGGGAGCACAGATACGCAGTATTTT	CSVNQGGSTDTQYF
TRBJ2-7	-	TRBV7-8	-	TGTGCCAGCACCGAGGTGGCAGGCGAGCAGTACTTC	CASTEVAGEQYF
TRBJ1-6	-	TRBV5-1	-	TGCGCCAGCAGCCCCCTAGAGCCTTCACCCCTCCACTTT	CASSPLEPSPLHF
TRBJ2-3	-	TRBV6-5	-	TGTGCCAGCAGTTCCCCCCAGTGGGGAACAGATACGCAGTATTTT	CASSSPQWGTDTQYF
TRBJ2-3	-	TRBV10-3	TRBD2	TGTGCCATCAGTGAGGCCAGCGGGGGAGATACGCAGTATTTT	CAISEASGGDTQYF
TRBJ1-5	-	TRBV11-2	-	TGTGCCAGCAGCTGGAACAGTGAGAATCAGCCCCAGCATTTT	CASSWNSENQPQHF
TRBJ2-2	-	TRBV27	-	TGTGCCAGCAGTTTAAGGGCCGGGGAGCTGTTTTTT	CASSLRAGELFF
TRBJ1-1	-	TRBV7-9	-	TGTGCCAGCAGCGTCGAACAGGGAACTGAAGCTTTCTTT	CASSVEQGTEAFF
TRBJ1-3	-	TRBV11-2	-	TGTGCCAGCAGCTTTGTGGGGAATGGAAACACCATATATTTT	CASSFVGNGNTIYF
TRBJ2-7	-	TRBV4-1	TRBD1	TGCGCCAGCAGCCATCCCGGGGACAGCCGTGATGCCTACGAGCAGTACTTC	CASSHPGDSRDAYEQYF
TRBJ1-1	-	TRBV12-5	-	TGTGCTAGTGGTTTGGTACAGGGACGGTGGACTGAAGCTTTCTTT	CASGLVQGRWTEAFF
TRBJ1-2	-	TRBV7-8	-	TGTGCCAGCAGCTTAGCGATGGCCTATGGCTACACCTTC	CASSLAMAYGYTF
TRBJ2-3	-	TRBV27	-	TGTGCCAGCAGCCGCAGAGGGGCTTACACAGATACGCAGTATTTT	CASSRRGAYTDTQYF
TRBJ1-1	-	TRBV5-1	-	TGCGCCAGCAGCTCGCCCTATCAAGCTTTCTTT	CASSSPYQAFF
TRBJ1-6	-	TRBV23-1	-	TGCGCCAGCACCCCTTATCCCCTCCACTTT	CASTPYPLHF
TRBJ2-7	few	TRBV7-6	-	TGTGCCAGCAGTGGAGGGACGGGGACTTCCTACGAGCAGTACTTC	CASSGGTGTSYEQYF
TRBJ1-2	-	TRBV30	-	TGTGCCTGGAGTAGGCTGGGGGGTTACACCTTC	CAWSRLGGYTF